This T cell receptor (beta chain) was profiled in a study of T cell changes during pregnancy in multiple sclerosis. Sequencing was performed with immunoSEQ multiplex PCR; in TCRdb, only in-frame clones are kept and a portion is missing. The sample includes more than 55,000 clones, 90% of them seen just once. The CDR3 length is 15 residues. CDR1 SGHDN and CDR2 FVKESK come from the germline V gene. V lost 1 base and J lost 2, with 11 bases in between. This TCR was sampled from a female donor in good health, enrolled as a control in a pregnancy study. This specimen consisted of peripheral blood, obtained in the third trimester of pregnancy. V usage is TRBV14 and J usage is TRBJ2-5, with a possible D match to TRBD2 (6 bases). CDR3: CASSQVISGQETQYF. The CDR3 DNA reads as TGTGCCAGCAGCCAAGTTATTAGCGGACAAGAGACCCAGTACTTC.